This T cell receptor (beta chain) originates from a study of blood T cell repertoires in COVID-19 (dated by TCRdb to the early 2020s). As for the study more broadly: Collaborator samples came from the United States, Italy and Spain and covered acute and convalescent phases of COVID-19. The material from the prospective study consisted of cDNA or gDNA derived from T cells, B-cell-depleted T cells, or PBMCs. The sample metadata nearly always contained a de-identified subject ID, COVID-19 status, age in years and sex. Where available, HLA class I and class II types were obtained from metadata supplied by the sample provider rather than from assay-based typing. The repertoires were made available in a free public database intended to serve as a resource for research on the immune response to SARS-CoV-2. Subjects who had been exposed to COVID-19, were actively infected with it, or had recovered from it provided the deeply sampled blood TCRbeta repertoires that made up the dataset. The samples were drawn from the first 160 participants of the ongoing ImmuneRACE study and from 1,254 subjects provided by 6 global collaborators. Study-wide conclusions, independent of this receptor: How much clinical and demographic metadata was included differed by source and by participant, and the metadata was provided uncurated.

The collaborating institutions used their own protocols to collect whole blood in K2EDTA tubes. For TCRbeta analysis, collaborators shipped samples as frozen whole blood, isolated PBMCs, or DNA extracted from either of those sample types. Concerning this clone: Its antigen is not yet known. The input lacks base qualities; no much larger clone sits a single base away.

There are 18 amino acids in the CDR3, from cysteine to phenylalanine inclusive. Just CDR3 DNA is preserved here, 54 bases in frame from base 1. CDR1 and CDR2 (MGHRA, YSYEKL) derive from the germline V gene. The junction shows trimming of 0 bases on V and 6 bases on J, and the gene matches do not reach 15 bases of it. TCRbeta CDR3 regions were amplified from genomic DNA by means of the immunoSEQ Assay, a bias-controlled multiplex PCR. Turning to the authors' computational methods: The number of nucleated cells in each sample was estimated by amplification of reference gene primers within the assay. To quantify the absolute abundance of each unique TCRbeta CDR3 rearrangement, sequence reads were collapsed and filtered. For each sample, productive Simpson clonality was calculated as the square root of Simpson's diversity index across productive rearrangements. TCRdb holds this immuneACCESS table with in-frame rearrangements only. Some clones are missing; in checked studies, unresolved V genes explain under half, and the rest has no known cause. V and J calls and clone size are given by that table; D and trimming were obtained from the DNA. Here the sample has fewer than 200,000 clones; approximately 84% occur a single time. About a tenth of the sample belongs to the ten largest clones.

Sequencing was performed on peripheral blood. The source is a man between 65 and 80 years old with active or convalescent COVID-19. Here the chain combines TRBV4-1 and TRBJ1-1; TRBD1 aligns with 8 central bases. In nucleotides, the sequence is TGCGCCAGCAGCCAAGATGGAGCGGCAGGGGGCAACCGAGCTGAAGCTTTCTTT. It translates to CASSQDGAAGGNRAEAFF.